The 25 T cell receptor beta chains given below trace back to one sample, sequenced in a study of blood T cell repertoires in COVID-19. Assay: immunoSEQ multiplex PCR; the TCRdb copy retains only in-frame clones and omits some. Among about 120,000 clones listed, approximately 82% were seen once. What was sequenced was peripheral blood. The receptor source for this set is a man aged 30-40 years with acute or convalescent COVID-19.

J is TRBJ2-7 and V is TRBV6-5, with D perhaps TRBD1 (6 bases). The V gene lost 6 bases and the J gene lost 2 bases, with 8 bases spanning the gap. In germline, CDR1 is MNHEY, CDR2 SVGAGI. CDR3 length: 12 amino acids. As DNA, the CDR3 is TGTGCCAGCAGCCGGACAGCCTACGAGCAGTACTTC. It is translated as CASSRTAYEQYF.

This chain's CDR3 is CASTQTQGSSYEQYF. CDR3 in DNA: TGTGCCAGCACGCAAACACAGGGGAGCTCCTACGAGCAGTACTTC. The chain carries TRBV6-5 and TRBJ2-7; TRBD1 agrees at 7 bases. Losses at the gene ends were 7 bases for V and 0 bases for J; bases not matched to a gene: 9. This CDR3 is 15 amino acids long. Germline CDR1 is MNHEY and CDR2 is SVGAGI.

J is TRBJ1-5 and V is TRBV30, with D possibly TRBD1 on 6 matching bases. Trimming removed 2 bases at V and 7 bases at J, with 12 bases between. CDR1 is GTSNPN, CDR2 SVGIG, per germline (reference sequence). CDR3 length: 13 residues. This chain's CDR3 is CAWSREGDQPQHF. CDR3 bases: TGTGCCTGGAGTCGGGAGGGGGACCAGCCCCAGCATTTT.

The chain links TRBV12-3 or TRBV12-4 to TRBJ1-1, with a tentative D call TRBD1 (6 bases). The CDR3 extends over 13 amino acids. V lost 6 bases, J lost 6 bases, and 14 bases lay in between. CDR3 sequence (DNA): TGTGCCAGCAGCCCAGACAGGAGGCCTGAAGCTTTCTTT. Its translation: CASSPDRRPEAFF.

This clone has just a few counts. This chain links TRBV6-5 with TRBJ1-1, with 8 bases identical to TRBD1. Germline CDR1 and CDR2: MNHEY and SVGAGI. The CDR3 is made up of 15 amino acids. V lost 6 bases and J lost 3; bases outside the gene matches: 9. CDR3 loop: CASRKTGEGDTEAFF. The CDR3, as DNA: TGTGCCAGCAGAAAGACAGGGGAAGGGGACACTGAAGCTTTCTTT.

V is TRBV7-9 and J is TRBJ1-2, with 8 bases fitting TRBD1. Germline CDR1 is SEHNR and CDR2 is FQNEAQ (reference sequence). The length of the CDR3 is 14 residues. Trimming cost V 4 bases and J 3 bases; bases outside gene matches: 4. The CDR3 sequence is CASSSNRGDYGYTF. The CDR3 DNA sequence: TGTGCCAGCAGCTCCAACAGGGGGGACTATGGCTACACCTTC.

The chain is built from TRBV6-5 and TRBJ1-3; 9 nucleotides agree with TRBD1. J was trimmed by 3 bases and V by 6 bases; bases with no gene match: 3. The V gene's germline CDR1 is MNHEY and CDR2 SVGAGI. The CDR3 contains 14 residues. The CDR3 loop reads CASSRTGVGNTIYF. The CDR3 DNA sequence: TGTGCCAGCAGCCGGACAGGGGTTGGAAACACCATATATTTT.

The chain is built from TRBV2 and TRBJ1-2; TRBD1 is a possible D gene (5 bases). The CDR3 spans 13 residues. Germline values: CDR1 SNHLY, CDR2 FYNNEI. V lost 6 bases, J lost 2 bases, and 10 bases lay in between. The CDR3 loop is CASSPDRNYGYTF. The CDR3 nucleotides read TGTGCCAGCAGCCCTGACAGAAACTATGGCTACACCTTC. The full variable domain, its missing parts supplied by reference TRBV2 and TRBJ1-2, is EPEVTQTPSHQVTQMGQEVILRCVPISNHLYFYWYRQILGQKVEFLVSFYNNEISEKSEIFDDQFSVERPDGSNFTLKIRSTKLEDSAMYFCASSPDRNYGYTFGSGTRLTVV.

The V call is TRBV12-1, the J call TRBJ2-1; the table's D call, TRBD2, was not checked against the DNA. TRBV12-1 counts as a pseudogene. The CDR3 length is 16 residues. CDR3 amino acids: CASSGAGLAGGPGVFF. The CDR3 DNA reads as TGTGCCAGCAGCGGGGCGGGACTAGCGGGAGGCCCGGGGGTGTTCTTC.

The chain is built from TRBV27 and TRBJ1-5; 7 bases map to TRBD1. V trimming: 5 bases; J trimming: 2 bases; junction bases outside the gene matches: 9. This CDR3 has 16 residues. Germline CDR1 and CDR2: MNHEY and SMNVEV (reference sequence). CDR3 sequence reads: CASSLYRGGGNQPQHF. In DNA, the CDR3 is TGTGCCAGCAGTCTATACAGGGGAGGCGGCAATCAGCCCCAGCATTTT.

A few counts support this clone. Within the sample, other DNA sequences also encode this same CDR3. The rearrangement joins TRBV9 to TRBJ1-3; D uncertain. Between the trimmed V and J ends, which lost 4 bases and 4 bases, there was a span of 9 bases. CDR1 SGDLS and CDR2 YYNGEE come from the germline V gene. The CDR3 spans 13 residues. CDR3 bases: TGTGCCAGCAGCCCCCCCAGGGGAAACACCATATATTTT. It translates to CASSPPRGNTIYF.

The chain uses TRBV11-1 and TRBJ2-7, with D maybe TRBD1 (6 bases). V dropped 5 bases and J dropped 2 bases, with 13 bases sitting between them. This CDR3 has 14 amino acids. Germline V gives CDR1 SGHAT, CDR2 FQDESV (reference sequence). The CDR3 sequence: CASSLRGGAYEQYV. The CDR3, as DNA: TGTGCCAGCAGCCTGCGAGGGGGTGCCTACGAGCAGTACGTC.

The V and J genes are TRBV4-1 and TRBJ2-3, with a possible D match to TRBD2 (5 bases). Deletions cut 0 bases from V and 2 bases from J, with 15 bases between. This CDR3 has 17 residues. Germline V gene sequence: CDR1 MGHRA, CDR2 YSYEKL. As DNA, the CDR3 is TGCGCCAGCAGCCAAGATCTAGAGAACGGACTCACAGATACGCAGTATTTT. This sequence encodes CASSQDLENGLTDTQYF.

The chain combines TRBV15 with TRBJ2-3; D gene unclear. Germline CDR1 is LNHNV and CDR2 is YYDKDF (reference sequence). Between the trimmed V and J ends, which lost 1 base and 5 bases, there was a span of 10 bases. This CDR3 region has 14 residues. CDR3 bases: TGTGCCACCAGCAGAGGCCTCCGGGTAGATACGCAGTATTTT. Protein product: CATSRGLRVDTQYF.

This chain connects TRBV5-4 to TRBJ2-1; D unclear. Germline assignment: CDR1 SGHNT and CDR2 YYREEE (reference sequence). CDR3 size: 11 residues. The ends were cut back, 1 base at V and 10 bases at J, with 6 bases in the middle. CDR3 coding DNA: TGTGCCAGCAGCTTGAACCGGGAGCAGTTCTTC. Translation: CASSLNREQFF.

Only a few counts were recorded for this clone. The CDR3 sequence: CASSRDRGDQPQHF. The DNA for the CDR3 is TGTGCCAGCAGCCGAGACAGGGGCGATCAGCCCCAGCATTTT. This rearrangement joins TRBV7-9 to TRBJ1-5, with 8 bases matching TRBD1. Germline CDR1 and CDR2: SEHNR and FQNEAQ (reference sequence). This CDR3 spans 14 amino acids. Germline trimming cut 5 bases from V and 5 bases from J; bases unmatched to any gene: 5.

The genes are TRBV25-1 and TRBJ1-2; no clear D gene. V gave up 5 bases and J gave up 0 bases, with 13 bases separating them. Per the germline V gene, CDR1 is MGHDK and CDR2 is SYGVNS. The CDR3 sequence is 15 residues long. Here the CDR3 DNA reads TGTGCCAGCAGTCGCATTGACACAACTAACTATGGCTACACCTTC. Translated: CASSRIDTTNYGYTF.

The V call is TRBV25-1, the J call TRBJ1-1; D is perhaps TRBD1 (5 bases). There are 14 residues in the CDR3. The V and J ends lost 2 bases and 1 base respectively, with 8 bases between them. The germline CDR1 and CDR2 sequences are MGHDK and SYGVNS. CDR3 nucleotide sequence: TGTGCCAGCAGTGAACGACAGAGGAACACTGAAGCTTTCTTT. It yields the protein CASSERQRNTEAFF.

This chain joins TRBV24-1 and TRBJ2-7; tentatively, D is TRBD1 (6 bases). Per germline, CDR1 KGHDR and CDR2 SFDVKD. This CDR3 contains 13 residues. Trimming took 8 bases from V and 2 from J, leaving 12 bases between them. CDR3 sequence: CATIAGVAYEQYV. The CDR3 DNA reads TGTGCCACCATTGCAGGGGTAGCCTACGAGCAGTACGTC.

The chain carries TRBV19 and TRBJ1-4; 8 positions agree with TRBD1. This CDR3 spans 14 amino acids. CDR1 and CDR2 from the germline V gene are LNHDA and SQIVND (reference sequence). J lost 8 bases, V lost 6 bases, and 8 bases had no gene match. DNA for the CDR3: TGTGCCAGTAGCACGGACAGGGATGGGGAAAAACTGTTTTTT. Translation: CASSTDRDGEKLFF.

The chain has TRBV19 and TRBJ1-5, with TRBD1 matching over 9 bases. The germline CDR1 and CDR2 sequences are LNHDA and SQIVND (reference sequence). Trimming cost V 4 bases and J 2 bases; bases outside gene matches: 6. CDR3 length: 16 residues. The chain's CDR3 is CASSKLGQGGNQPQHF. As DNA, the CDR3 is TGTGCCAGTAGTAAACTGGGACAGGGAGGCAATCAGCCCCAGCATTTT.

The gene calls are TRBV6-5 and TRBJ2-1; D might be TRBD2 (5 bases). Germline CDR1 reads MNHEY; CDR2 reads SVGAGI. Trimming took off 10 bases at V and 5 bases at J, with 12 bases between the two ends. The CDR3 has 12 amino acids. Here the CDR3 reads CATWSGHNEQFF. The CDR3 DNA sequence: TGTGCCACCTGGAGCGGACACAATGAGCAGTTCTTC.

The rearrangement links TRBV29-1 to TRBJ1-2, with D possibly matching TRBD1 (5 bases). The V end was cut by 6 bases, the J end by 8 bases, with 19 bases between. This CDR3 contains 13 residues. Germline CDR1 is SQVTM and CDR2 is ANQGSEA. The CDR3 is CSVTRGGTGGYTF. Here the CDR3 DNA reads TGCAGCGTGACCCGCGGGGGGACTGGGGGCTACACCTTC.

The chain employs TRBV6-5 and TRBJ2-7; perhaps TRBD2 as D (6 bases). Germline CDR1 MNHEY, CDR2 SVGAGI. The CDR3 runs to 15 residues. The V end lost 0 bases, the J end lost 4 bases, and 13 bases lay between the germline ends. This chain's CDR3 is CASSYSSSGAYEQYV. The CDR3 coding sequence is TGTGCCAGCAGTTACTCCAGTAGCGGAGCTTACGAGCAGTACGTC.

The chain has TRBV20-1 and TRBJ1-4; D perhaps matches TRBD1 (6 bases). CDR1 DFQATT and CDR2 SNEGSKA come from the germline V gene (reference sequence). This CDR3 spans 14 amino acids. Trimming left V 3 bases short and J 7 bases short, with 15 bases between. For the CDR3, the DNA is TGCAGTGCTAGTAGGGGACAAGGGGGTGAAAAACTGTTTTTT. This encodes CSASRGQGGEKLFF.